These 9 T cell receptor beta chains came from one sample sequenced in a study of shared clonotypes between healthy human individuals. Selected positively for CCR7 and CD45RO-negative, naive CD8 cells excluded terminally differentiated effector memory CD45RA+ cells. The method was immunoSEQ multiplex PCR; TCRdb's version includes in-frame clones alone and lacks a portion of them. The sample lists over 2 million clones, about 94% occurring once. The sequencing input was naive CD8+ T cells sorted from blood. The receptors were gathered from a man aged 18 to 29 in good health.

To note about this clone: One end of the junction varies from germline; a read error may be responsible. The chain employs TRBV4-3 and TRBJ2-1, with 10 nucleotides matching TRBD2. In germline, CDR1 is LGHNA, CDR2 YSLEER. The CDR3 is 19 amino acids. CDR3 sequence: CASSQGVWEREGAYNEQFF. The CDR3 DNA is TGCGCTAGCAGCCAAGGTGTCTGGGAGCGGGAGGGCGCCTACAATGAGCAGTTCTTC.

The rearrangement links TRBV4-1 to TRBJ2-1; D may be TRBD1 (7 bases). The CDR3 contains 15 residues. V was trimmed by 1 base and J by 4 bases, leaving 11 bases between them. Germline V gene data show CDR1 as MGHRA and CDR2 as YSYEKL. This CDR3 is CASSQGQGGYNEQFF. Here the CDR3 DNA reads TGCGCCAGCAGCCAAGGACAGGGAGGATACAATGAGCAGTTCTTC.

The chain is built from TRBV11-1 and TRBJ2-7; the D is unclear. The germline CDR1 and CDR2 sequences are SGHAT and FQDESV (reference sequence). This CDR3 contains 13 residues. The V and J ends lost 3 bases and 3 bases respectively, with 9 bases between them. The CDR3 here is CASSFGANYEQYF. The DNA of the CDR3 is TGTGCCAGCAGCTTCGGCGCTAACTACGAGCAGTACTTC.

This chain connects TRBV18 to TRBJ2-7; perhaps TRBD1 as D (6 bases). With 5 bases removed from V and 4 bases from J, the gap between germline ends came to 15 bases. Germline CDR1 is KGHSH and CDR2 is LQKENI. CDR3 size: 14 residues. CDR3 DNA: TGTGCCAGCTCAACGACAGGTGCGGGTTACGAGCAGTACTTC. Protein: CASSTTGAGYEQYF.

On this clone itself: Different DNA sequences within this sample yield the same CDR3. The V call is TRBV11-2, the J call TRBJ2-3; unclear D gene. The CDR3 runs to 12 residues. V was clipped by 1 base and J by 5 bases, with 4 bases between them. The germline V gene has CDR1 SGHAT and CDR2 FQNNGV. CDR3 region: CASSLGGDTQYF. CDR3 in DNA: TGTGCCAGCAGCTTAGGGGGAGATACGCAGTATTTT.

Turning to this clone: Other DNA sequences in this sample translate to the same CDR3. V and J are TRBV5-1 and TRBJ2-7; D is uncertain. Trimming stripped 1 base from V and 3 bases from J, with 8 bases between. The germline V gene encodes CDR1 SGHRS and CDR2 YFSETQ. This CDR3 comprises 13 residues. CDR3 amino acids: CASSLSPGYEQYF. CDR3 nucleotides: TGCGCCAGCAGCTTGTCCCCGGGCTACGAGCAGTACTTC.

V gene TRBV19 combines with J gene TRBJ1-5; possible D gene TRBD1, 6 bases. The CDR3 contains 16 residues. Germline CDR1 reads LNHDA; CDR2 reads SQIVND (reference sequence). Between the trimmed V and J ends, which lost 3 bases and 0 bases, there was a span of 12 bases. CDR3: CASSIAGTYSNQPQHF. Written as DNA, the CDR3 is TGTGCCAGTAGTATCGCCGGGACATATAGCAATCAGCCCCAGCATTTT.

The J gene is TRBJ2-2, the V gene TRBV29-1, with TRBD1 identical over 7 bases. Germline assignment: CDR1 SQVTM and CDR2 ANQGSEA. J gave up 2 bases and V 5 bases, and 5 bases lay outside the gene matches. The CDR3 has 14 amino acids. The DNA for the CDR3 is TGCAGCGTTCTGACAGGGACCAACACCGGGGAGCTGTTTTTT. Amino acids: CSVLTGTNTGELFF.

This chain connects TRBV5-6 to TRBJ1-2; D is perhaps TRBD1 (5 bases). V lost 0 bases, J lost 4 bases, and 13 bases lay in between. Germline CDR1 and CDR2: SGHDT and YYEEEE. This CDR3 has 15 amino acids. CDR3 sequence (DNA): TGTGCCAGCAGCTTGGTCGGGGGAACTCTCTATGGCTACACCTTC. Residues: CASSLVGGTLYGYTF.